A single sample gave rise to the 28 T cell receptor beta chains below, sequenced in a study of blood T cell repertoires in COVID-19. Assay: immunoSEQ multiplex PCR; the TCRdb copy retains only in-frame clones and omits some. The data contain around 270,000 clones, around 87% of them seen just once; the ten biggest clones take up about 2.1%. Sequencing used peripheral blood. These receptors all stem from a woman between 50 and 59 years old with acute or convalescent COVID-19.

The gene calls are TRBV28 and TRBJ1-3; D gene ambiguous. Trimming left V 3 bases short and J 6 bases short, with 9 bases between. The CDR3 has 13 amino acids. CDR1 is MDHEN and CDR2 is SYDVKM in the germline V gene. The CDR3 DNA follows: TGTGCCAGCAGTTTTCCCCACATAAACACCATATATTTT. Translation: CASSFPHINTIYF.

The gene calls are TRBV25-1 and TRBJ2-7; D is possibly TRBD1 (5 bases). The germline V gene encodes CDR1 MGHDK and CDR2 SYGVNS. CDR3 length: 14 amino acids. Trimming left V 0 bases short and J 4 bases short, with 10 bases between. The CDR3 spells CASSEYSDSYEQYF. The CDR3 DNA reads as TGTGCCAGCAGTGAATATAGTGACAGTTACGAGCAGTACTTC.

This clone occurred a few times. The chain has TRBV28 and TRBJ2-4; the match to TRBD1 covers 11 bases. The CDR3 is 20 residues long. After removal of 5 bases from V and 0 bases from J, the junction contained 15 bases not matched to a gene. Germline CDR1 is MDHEN and CDR2 is SYDVKM. In DNA form, the CDR3 reads TGTGCCAGCAGTCTTTCCTGGACAGGGGGCGCGATCCTAGCCAAAAACATTCAGTACTTC. Encoded protein: CASSLSWTGGAILAKNIQYF.

This rearrangement joins TRBV7-8 to TRBJ1-4; D is undetermined. The V gene's germline CDR1 is SGHVS and CDR2 FQNEAQ. V was trimmed by 3 bases and J by 5 bases, leaving 10 bases between them. The length of the CDR3 is 14 residues. This CDR3 reads CASSLRQPNEKLFF. In nucleotides, the CDR3 is TGTGCCAGCAGCTTGAGGCAGCCCAATGAAAAACTGTTTTTT.

This clone was recorded a few times. The chain has TRBV29-1 and TRBJ1-3; D perhaps matches TRBD1 (6 bases). The CDR3 has 14 residues. From germline, CDR1 is SQVTM and CDR2 ANQGSEA. Deletions cut 6 bases from V and 4 bases from J, with 16 bases between. CDR3 sequence reads: CSVRTGLQGNTIYF. DNA of the CDR3: TGCAGCGTAAGAACAGGGTTGCAGGGAAACACCATATATTTT.

This rearrangement joins TRBV20-1 to TRBJ2-7; maybe TRBD2 (5 bases). V gave up 3 bases and J gave up 2 bases, with 14 bases separating them. The CDR3 contains 14 residues. Per germline, CDR1 DFQATT and CDR2 SNEGSKA (reference sequence). The CDR3 DNA is TGCAGTGCTAGTAGCGCTAGCAAGACCTACGAGCAGTACTTC. It specifies CSASSASKTYEQYF.

This clone was seen a single time. The V and J genes are TRBV5-1 and TRBJ2-1; TRBD2 matches at 11 bases. The CDR3 runs 16 residues. Trimming cost V 4 bases and J 9 bases; bases outside gene matches: 12. CDR1 and CDR2 from the germline V gene are SGHRS and YFSETQ. This CDR3 reads CASSGTSGLYFGEQFF. The CDR3 region has the DNA TGCGCCAGCAGCGGGACTAGCGGTCTCTACTTCGGTGAGCAGTTCTTC.

The gene calls are TRBV19 and TRBJ2-7, with TRBD1 matching 7 bases. The V segment lost 3 bases and the J segment 7 bases; nucleotides outside the gene matches: 6. CDR1 LNHDA and CDR2 SQIVND come from the germline V gene (reference sequence). The length of the CDR3 is 13 residues. CDR3 amino acids: CASSIRDREEQYF. In nucleotides, the CDR3 is TGTGCCAGTAGTATTCGCGACAGGGAGGAGCAGTACTTC.

V and J are TRBV2 and TRBJ2-1; perhaps TRBD2 as D (6 bases). This CDR3 region has 13 residues. The germline V gene has CDR1 SNHLY and CDR2 FYNNEI. Trimming took 10 bases from V and 2 from J, leaving 12 bases between them. The CDR3 region is CATKEGPYNEQFF. CDR3 bases: TGTGCCACCAAGGAGGGCCCCTACAATGAGCAGTTCTTC.

This clone was counted a few times. The rearrangement uses TRBV11-1 and TRBJ1-5, with TRBD1 matching 7 bases. Germline CDR1 SGHAT, CDR2 FQDESV (reference sequence). After removal of 6 bases from V and 6 bases from J, the junction contained 8 bases not matched to a gene. There are 14 residues in the CDR3. CDR3 region: CASSQGGSGQPQHF. CDR3 sequence (DNA): TGTGCCAGCAGTCAGGGGGGATCGGGTCAGCCCCAGCATTTT.

The table lists this clone with a count of one. This rearrangement joins TRBV10-3 to TRBJ1-1; the match to TRBD1 covers 9 bases. The CDR3 spans 15 residues. The V gene end was trimmed by 6 bases and the J gene end by 3 bases; junction bases not matched to a gene: 8. Looked up from germline, CDR1 is ENHRY and CDR2 is SYGVKD. The CDR3 region is CAISLRDRADTEAFF. Written as DNA, the CDR3 is TGTGCCATCAGCCTCCGGGACAGGGCCGACACTGAAGCTTTCTTT.

The chain joins TRBV5-6 to TRBJ2-5; 7 nucleotides line up with TRBD1. From germline, CDR1 is SGHDT and CDR2 YYEEEE. Germline trimming cut 0 bases from V and 2 bases from J; bases unmatched to any gene: 13. CDR3 length: 18 amino acids. In DNA form, the CDR3 reads TGTGCCAGCAGCTTGGGTATACGAAACAGGGGAGTACAAGAGACCCAGTACTTC. It codes for CASSLGIRNRGVQETQYF.

The chain couples TRBV6-2 or TRBV6-3 to TRBJ2-1, with a tentative D call TRBD2 (6 bases). V was trimmed by 2 bases and J by 0 bases, leaving 20 bases between them. This CDR3 spans 19 amino acids. From germline, CDR1 is MNHEY and CDR2 SVGEGT. In nucleotides, the CDR3 is TGTGCCAGCAGTTACCGTTTTTTGTCAGACGGGAGCTCCTACAATGAGCAGTTCTTC. Translating it yields CASSYRFLSDGSSYNEQFF.

V gene TRBV7-9 combines with J gene TRBJ1-1; no clear D. Trimming shortened V by 2 bases and J by 1 base, and 11 bases separated the two germline ends. CDR1 and CDR2 (germline): SEHNR, FQNEAQ (reference sequence). This CDR3 region has 15 residues. The CDR3 spells CASSLFRSGNTEAFF. DNA for the CDR3: TGTGCCAGCAGCTTATTTCGATCGGGGAACACTGAAGCTTTCTTT.

This sequence joins TRBV5-1 and TRBJ2-7; TRBD1 agrees at 8 bases. This CDR3 has 15 amino acids. V shed 3 bases, J shed 1 base, and the junction held 6 bases outside the gene matches. CDR1 SGHRS and CDR2 YFSETQ come from the germline V gene. CDR3 loop: CASSSTGTGSYEQYF. CDR3 nucleotides: TGCGCCAGCAGCTCTACCGGGACAGGTTCCTACGAGCAGTACTTC. The variable domain in full, with the rest retrieved from reference TRBV5-1 and TRBJ2-7, is KAGVTQTPRYLIKTRGQQVTLSCSPISGHRSVSWYQQTPGQGLQFLFEYFSETQRNKGNFPGRFSGRQFSNSRSEMNVSTLELGDSALYLCASSSTGTGSYEQYFGPGTRLTVT.

V is TRBV5-1 and J is TRBJ2-3; TRBD2 matches at 8 bases. V was clipped by 0 bases and J by 1 base; unmatched bases: 4. This CDR3 is built from 16 residues. Germline loops: CDR1 SGHRS, CDR2 YFSETQ. The chain's CDR3 is CASSLVASGRTDTQYF. The CDR3 DNA is TGCGCCAGCAGCTTGGTGGCTAGCGGGCGCACAGATACGCAGTATTTT.

This clone was observed at least ten times. The chain links TRBV10-3 to TRBJ1-1; TRBD1 matches at 10 bases. The germline V gene has CDR1 ENHRY and CDR2 SYGVKD. CDR3 length equals 14 residues. V lost 7 bases, J lost 3 bases, and 5 bases stayed unmatched. For the CDR3, the DNA is TGTGCCATCACTTCGGACAGGGGGTACACTGAAGCTTTCTTT. Translating gives CAITSDRGYTEAFF.

The DNA of the CDR3 is TGTGCCAGCAGGGGGCCAGCGAGTACATACAATGAGCAGTTCTTC. Protein: CASRGPASTYNEQFF. This rearrangement joins TRBV2 to TRBJ2-1, with D possibly matching TRBD1 (5 bases). The CDR3 runs 15 residues. CDR1 is SNHLY, CDR2 FYNNEI, per germline. V was cut by 6 bases and J by 4 bases, with 16 bases left in between.

The J gene is TRBJ1-2, the V gene TRBV28; a possible D gene is TRBD1 (6 bases). This CDR3 is 15 amino acids long. V was pared by 6 bases and J by 3 bases, with 17 bases between. The germline V gene encodes CDR1 MDHEN and CDR2 SYDVKM. The CDR3 loop is CASRTHRVLHYGYTF. The CDR3 DNA follows: TGTGCCAGCAGAACTCACAGGGTTCTTCACTATGGCTACACCTTC.

The chain links TRBV5-1 to TRBJ2-7, with D maybe TRBD1 (6 bases). Germline lookup yields CDR1 SGHRS and CDR2 YFSETQ. This CDR3 has 13 amino acids. V was cut by 5 bases and J by 5 bases, with 14 bases left in between. The CDR3 sequence is CASRNRAPDEQYF. The DNA of the CDR3 is TGCGCCAGCAGGAACAGGGCGCCGGACGAGCAGTACTTC.

The J gene is TRBJ1-1, the V gene TRBV20-1; D ambiguous. V gave up 5 bases and J gave up 10 bases, with 14 bases separating them. The CDR3 runs to 11 residues. The V gene's germline CDR1 is DFQATT and CDR2 SNEGSKA (reference sequence). The CDR3 sequence is CSALRGGRAFF. CDR3 in DNA: TGCAGTGCTCTACGGGGAGGGAGAGCTTTCTTT.

This CDR3 is CASSQYRPRQGSNEKLFF. The CDR3, as DNA: TGTGCCAGCAGCCAATATCGGCCGAGGCAGGGGTCTAATGAAAAACTGTTTTTT. This chain links TRBV4-2 with TRBJ1-4, with D perhaps matching TRBD1 (6 bases). The CDR3 loop spans 18 amino acids. CDR1 is LGHNA, CDR2 YNFKEQ, per germline. The germline V and J ends were trimmed by 2 bases and 3 bases, with 19 bases remaining between them.

This rearrangement joins TRBV18 to TRBJ1-2, with a weak D call TRBD1 (6 bases). Germline lookup yields CDR1 KGHSH and CDR2 LQKENI. The V end lost 0 bases, the J end lost 4 bases, and 12 bases lay between the germline ends. The CDR3 contains 15 residues. CDR3 amino acids: CASSPPTGLLYGYTF. As DNA, the CDR3 is TGTGCCAGCTCACCACCGACAGGATTACTCTATGGCTACACCTTC.

The chain employs TRBV5-4 and TRBJ2-5; 9 bases agree with TRBD1. The germline V gene has CDR1 SGHNT and CDR2 YYREEE (reference sequence). J was trimmed by 3 bases and V by 6 bases; bases with no gene match: 9. The CDR3 covers 15 residues. DNA for the CDR3: TGTGCCAGCACCCGAACGGGACAGGGAAAAGAGACCCAGTACTTC. Amino acid sequence: CASTRTGQGKETQYF.

J is TRBJ1-6 and V is TRBV10-3; 7 nucleotides match TRBD1. The germline gives CDR1 ENHRY, CDR2 SYGVKD. CDR3 size: 15 residues. V shed 10 bases and J 7 bases; nucleotides not matched to a gene: 13. The chain's CDR3 is CASSSTGAPNSPLHF. In DNA, the CDR3 is TGTGCCAGTAGCTCAACAGGGGCTCCAAATTCACCCCTCCACTTT.

This chain uses TRBV27 with TRBJ1-6; maybe TRBD1 (6 bases). Germline CDR1 is MNHEY and CDR2 is SMNVEV (reference sequence). This CDR3 is built from 16 residues. V lost 3 bases to trimming and J lost 7 bases, with 16 bases between them. In DNA, the CDR3 is TGTGCCAGCAGTTTTACCCCTCTAGGGGGAAATTCACCCCTCCACTTT. Its translation is CASSFTPLGGNSPLHF.

The chain carries TRBV5-6 and TRBJ2-5; 12 nucleotides line up with TRBD2. This CDR3 contains 14 residues. Per germline, CDR1 SGHDT and CDR2 YYEEEE. J was trimmed by 2 bases and V by 5 bases; bases with no gene match: 1. CDR3 in amino acids: CASRTSGRQETQYF. The CDR3, as DNA: TGTGCCAGCAGGACTAGCGGGAGACAAGAGACCCAGTACTTC.

The chain joins TRBV6-5 to TRBJ2-1; 9 positions agree with TRBD1. The CDR3 length is 15 residues. The trim removed 7 bases at V and 8 bases at J, leaving 12 bases unmatched. The germline V gene encodes CDR1 MNHEY and CDR2 SVGAGI. The CDR3 nucleotides are TGTGCCAGCACCGAAGGGGGACAGGGAGGAGATGAGCAGTTCTTC. It codes for CASTEGGQGGDEQFF.